This TCR beta chain was retrieved from a study of T cells in Graves' hyperthyroidism and ophthalmopathy. This clonotype has a count of ten or more. Germline lookup yields CDR1 LNHNV and CDR2 YYDKDF (reference sequence). Trimming stripped 0 bases from V and 3 bases from J, with 15 bases between. This CDR3 contains 16 residues. There were TCR beta CDR3 regions amplified from RNA transcripts. RT-PCR in the first round (using the HTBI primer set) targeted the TCR CDR3. TCRdb re-called the multiplex PCR reads through MiXCR, storing one row per CDR3 protein. The sample contains about 540,000 distinct CDR3 sequences, around 45% of which appear only once.

The clonotype was recovered from a woman aged 18-29 years with Graves' hyperthyroidism. The sample was peripheral blood or thyroid tissue (not recorded which). This chain uses TRBV15 with TRBJ2-7; TRBD2 is a possible D gene (5 bases). CDR3 region: CATSRDRPSINYEQYF. The CDR3 DNA reads as TGTGCCACCAGCAGAGATCGTCCTAGCATCAACTACGAGCAGTACTTC. Filled out from reference TRBV15 and TRBJ2-7, the complete variable domain reads DAMVIQNPRYQVTQFGKPVTLSCSQTLNHNVMYWYQQKSSQAPKLLFHYYDKDFNNEADTPDNFQSRRPNTSFCFLDIRSPGLGDTAMYLCATSRDRPSINYEQYFGPGTRLTVT.